This T cell receptor (beta chain) is from a study of blood T cell repertoires in COVID-19. As for the study in general: COVID-19 samples collected from the United States, Italy and Spain covered acute and convalescent phases. T cells, B-cell-depleted T cells, or PBMCs supplied cDNA or gDNA.

The CDR3 runs to 15 residues. V was pared by 3 bases and J by 4 bases, with 15 bases between. In germline, CDR1 is MNHEY, CDR2 SMNVEV (reference sequence). Profiling relied on immunoSEQ multiplex PCR, and the TCRdb table lists in-frame clones only, not all of them. The sample has 90,000 or so clones, around 87% seen once; the top ten hold 3.5% to 5%. The TCR comes from a woman aged 80 or over with active or convalescent COVID-19. What was sequenced was peripheral blood. The gene calls are TRBV27 and TRBJ1-2; a possible D gene is TRBD1 (6 bases). CDR3 sequence (DNA): TGTGCCAGCAGTTTCGGCCAGGGGAGTCGCTATGGCTACACCTTC. This encodes CASSFGQGSRYGYTF.